This TCR beta chain was observed in a study of patients and donors after allogeneic stem cell transplantation. Germline V gives CDR1 DFQATT, CDR2 SNEGSKA (reference sequence). The J segment lost 5 bases and the V segment lost 6 bases, leaving 7 bases of the junction unmatched. CDR3 size: 13 residues. TCRdb used MiXCR to reprocess the RT-PCR reads, holding one entry per CDR3 protein. The sample has 400,000 to 450,000 distinct CDR3 sequences; 15% to 20% are singletons. This clonotype was found a few times. Sequenced sample: blood, either unsorted or a sorted T cell fraction (not recorded which). The clonotype originates from a human donor who was either an allogeneic HSCT recipient or a stem cell or donor lymphocyte infusion donor (not recorded which). It is not recorded whose cells these are; they may come from a transplant donor. The gene calls are TRBV20-1 and TRBJ2-5; 9 bases fit TRBD1. CDR3 nucleotide sequence: TGCAGTGCCCACAGGGGGCTCGGGGAGACCCAGTACTTC. Its protein product is CSAHRGLGETQYF.